The clone carrying this T cell receptor (beta chain) was observed a handful of times. Its specificity is unknown. The beta constant-region primer was an equimolar mix of two oligonucleotides covering TRBC1 and TRBC2. Four rounds of PCR amplified the ligated cDNA using nested alpha and beta constant-region primers plus SP2. The cDNA 3' end received a ligated single-stranded oligonucleotide carrying the SP2 primer and a 12-nucleotide UMI. Each CDR3 protein is one row after TCRdb ran MiXCR on the UMI-ligation and nested PCR reads. This sample yields over 110,000 distinct CDR3 sequences, of which approximately 20% are seen a single time; about 0.63% belongs to the top ten. Germline V gene sequence: CDR1 MGHDK, CDR2 SYGVNS. Trimming at V came to 0 bases and at J to 7 bases, leaving 14 bases not matched to a gene. CDR3 length: 19 residues. These data originate in a study of naive and memory T cell subsets.

Study-level results: Possibly reflecting memory cells re-expressing CD45RA, a few larger clonotypes occurred in naive repertoires, especially CD8.

The receptor was derived from a human donor in good health. The V gene is TRBV25-1, the J gene TRBJ2-3; 12 bases match TRBD2. The sample comprised naive CD8+ T cells from blood. This CDR3 reads CASSEYFPSGRAEGYTQYF. Here the CDR3 DNA reads TGTGCCAGCAGTGAATATTTTCCTAGCGGGAGGGCTGAAGGATATACGCAGTATTTT.